Listed here are 32 T cell receptor beta chains from one sample, sequenced in a study of OX40 agonist ivuxolimab in advanced cancers. The data were produced by immunoSEQ multiplex PCR, yet TCRdb's version contains in-frame clones alone and is incomplete. Of under 85,000 clones listed, approximately 93% are singletons. This specimen consisted of CD4+ or CD8+ T cells sorted from blood, obtained in a trial of the OX40 agonist ivuxolimab. The receptor source for this set is an adult with an advanced solid tumor such as melanoma, head and neck, liver or kidney cancer.

The chain employs TRBV15 and TRBJ2-7; 9 bases map to TRBD1. The CDR3 contains 14 residues. J was trimmed by 5 bases and V by 4 bases; bases with no gene match: 6. Germline lookup yields CDR1 LNHNV and CDR2 YYDKDF (reference sequence). The CDR3 region has the DNA TGTGCCACCAGCACCCCGACAGGGGGTAACGAGCAGTACTTC. Amino acids: CATSTPTGGNEQYF.

This clone has a single count. The genes are TRBV5-8 and TRBJ2-2; 8 nucleotides line up with TRBD2. Germline V gene data show CDR1 as SGHTS and CDR2 as YDEGEE. Trimming took 3 bases from V and 6 from J; bases not matched to a gene: 10. The CDR3 sequence is 16 residues long. The CDR3 loop reads CASSSLSGSLAGELFF. Written as DNA, the CDR3 is TGTGCCAGCAGCTCCCTCAGCGGGAGTTTAGCCGGGGAGCTGTTTTTT.

The rearrangement links TRBV9 to TRBJ2-7; 7 nucleotides agree with TRBD2. This CDR3 comprises 16 residues. The germline V gene has CDR1 SGDLS and CDR2 YYNGEE. Trimming took 4 bases from V and 0 from J; bases not matched to a gene: 10. The CDR3 region is CASSPISGVPSYEQYF. In DNA, the CDR3 is TGTGCCAGCAGCCCTATCAGCGGGGTTCCCTCCTACGAGCAGTACTTC.

The chain recombines TRBV19 with TRBJ2-2; D is possibly TRBD1 or TRBD2 (5 bases each). Trimming left V 0 bases short and J 5 bases short, with 13 bases between. Germline V lookup: CDR1 LNHDA, CDR2 SQIVND (reference sequence). The CDR3 extends over 16 amino acids. CDR3 sequence: CASSIDWGIGTGELFF. Written as DNA, the CDR3 is TGTGCCAGTAGTATAGACTGGGGGATCGGGACCGGGGAGCTGTTTTTT. Variable domain in full (rest from reference TRBV19 and TRBJ2-2): DGGITQSPKYLFRKEGQNVTLSCEQNLNHDAMYWYRQDPGQGLRLIYYSQIVNDFQKGDIAEGYSVSREKKESFPLTVTSAQKNPTAFYLCASSIDWGIGTGELFFGEGSRLTVL.

The chain is built from TRBV9 and TRBJ2-1; 16 bases agree with TRBD2. Germline assignment: CDR1 SGDLS and CDR2 YYNGEE. The ends lost 3 bases at V and 0 bases at J; junction bases unmatched: 9. The CDR3 has 20 amino acids. The DNA for the CDR3 is TGTGCCAGCAGCGGGGAGGCGGGACTAGCGGGAGGGTTCTCCTACAATGAGCAGTTCTTC. Translated: CASSGEAGLAGGFSYNEQFF.

CDR3 sequence reads: CASSYRELLPNTGELFF. The CDR3 nucleotides read TGCGCCAGCAGCTACAGGGAATTACTACCGAACACCGGGGAGCTGTTTTTT. The V gene is TRBV5-1, the J gene TRBJ2-2; TRBD1 might be the D (6 bases). This CDR3 is built from 17 residues. Per germline, CDR1 SGHRS and CDR2 YFSETQ. The V end lost 3 bases, the J end lost 0 bases, and 15 bases lay between the germline ends.

This clone was counted a single time. This chain uses TRBV9 with TRBJ1-3, with no clear D. The V gene's germline CDR1 is SGDLS and CDR2 YYNGEE. This CDR3 comprises 14 residues. With 0 bases removed from V and 0 bases from J, the gap between germline ends came to 4 bases. CDR3 nucleotide sequence: TGTGCCAGCAGCGTAGTATCCTCTGGAAACACCATATATTTT. Encoded protein: CASSVVSSGNTIYF.

This clone has a single count. The chain has TRBV4-3 and TRBJ2-7; 10 nucleotides match TRBD1. Trimming removed 1 base from V and 0 bases from J; junction bases left unmatched: 3. The CDR3 runs 16 residues. Germline CDR1 LGHNA, CDR2 YSLEER. CDR3 region: CASSQGRQGASYEQYF. The CDR3 DNA reads as TGCGCCAGCAGCCAAGGGCGACAGGGGGCCTCCTACGAGCAGTACTTC.

The rearrangement links TRBV6-5 to TRBJ1-5; possibly TRBD1 for D (5 bases). Between the trimmed V and J ends, which lost 2 bases and 6 bases, there was a span of 8 bases. This CDR3 contains 13 residues. Germline assignment: CDR1 MNHEY and CDR2 SVGAGI. The CDR3 DNA sequence: TGTGCCAGCAGTTACGGGGCAACTCAGCCCCAGCATTTT. Translating it yields CASSYGATQPQHF.

This chain joins TRBV11-2 and TRBJ2-2; D tentatively reads TRBD1 or TRBD2 (5 bases each). The CDR3 extends over 16 amino acids. From germline, CDR1 is SGHAT and CDR2 FQNNGV. V lost 5 bases, J lost 1 base, and 14 bases lay in between. CDR3 loop: CASSTPGTENTGELFF. Here the CDR3 DNA reads TGTGCCAGCAGCACCCCCGGGACCGAGAACACCGGGGAGCTGTTTTTT.

The chain carries TRBV5-1 and TRBJ2-3; D remains ambiguous. V dropped 0 bases and J dropped 2 bases, with 16 bases sitting between them. Germline V gene data show CDR1 as SGHRS and CDR2 as YFSETQ. The CDR3 contains 17 residues. CDR3 loop: CASSLVSAFSTTDTQYF. DNA of the CDR3: TGCGCCAGCAGCTTGGTGTCAGCATTTTCAACCACAGATACGCAGTATTTT.

The chain carries TRBV9 and TRBJ1-3; D is perhaps TRBD1 (6 bases). The germline gives CDR1 SGDLS, CDR2 YYNGEE. The CDR3 is 14 residues long. V was pared by 3 bases and J by 1 base, with 8 bases between. The CDR3 reads CASSAQGSGNTIYF. CDR3 in DNA: TGTGCCAGCAGCGCGCAGGGGTCTGGAAACACCATATATTTT.

This sequence joins TRBV6-5 and TRBJ1-5; the match to TRBD1 covers 9 bases. CDR3 length: 13 residues. CDR1 is MNHEY and CDR2 is SVGAGI in the germline V gene. V lost 6 bases to trimming and J lost 6 bases; unmatched junction nucleotides: 3. CDR3 sequence (DNA): TGTGCCAGCAGGGAGACAGGGGGTCAGCCCCAGCATTTT. Translating it yields CASRETGGQPQHF.

The V and J genes are TRBV5-1 and TRBJ2-3, with a possible D match to TRBD2 (6 bases). Germline assignment: CDR1 SGHRS and CDR2 YFSETQ. The CDR3 spans 15 residues. V lost 3 bases and J lost 3, with 14 bases in between. CDR3 DNA sequence: TGCGCCAGCAGCTCCGGACTAAAGAGTACAGATACGCAGTATTTT. It translates to CASSSGLKSTDTQYF. The full variable domain, completed using reference TRBV5-1 and TRBJ2-3, is KAGVTQTPRYLIKTRGQQVTLSCSPISGHRSVSWYQQTPGQGLQFLFEYFSETQRNKGNFPGRFSGRQFSNSRSEMNVSTLELGDSALYLCASSSGLKSTDTQYFGPGTRLTVL.

This chain links TRBV7-7 with TRBJ2-7, with D possibly matching TRBD1 (6 bases). Germline V CDR1 and CDR2: SSHAT, FNYEAQ (reference sequence). The CDR3 spans 14 residues. Trimming cost V 3 bases and J 4 bases, with 13 bases left between them. The CDR3 coding sequence is TGTGCCAGCAGCTTGGCCAGGGGTAGATACGAGCAGTACTTC. Protein sequence: CASSLARGRYEQYF.

This clone has just one count. This sequence joins TRBV6-1 and TRBJ1-1; D is ambiguous. CDR3 length equals 14 residues. The germline V gene encodes CDR1 MNHNS and CDR2 SASEGT. V was clipped by 1 base and J by 3 bases, with 9 bases between them. The CDR3 reads CASSEGVLDTEAFF. CDR3 DNA: TGTGCCAGCAGTGAAGGGGTTCTGGACACTGAAGCTTTCTTT.

The chain combines TRBV7-2 with TRBJ2-7; possible D gene TRBD2, 6 bases. The CDR3 is made up of 17 amino acids. Germline CDR1 is SGHTA and CDR2 is FQGNSA. The ends were cut back, 0 bases at V and 1 base at J, with 16 bases in the middle. The CDR3 nucleotides read TGTGCCAGCAGCTTAGCTGAACCGGGACTCATATCCTACGAGCAGTACTTC. It is translated as CASSLAEPGLISYEQYF.

The chain carries TRBV7-9 and TRBJ2-3; D unclear. Trimming pared 5 bases from V and 0 bases from J, leaving 15 bases between. Per the germline V gene, CDR1 is SEHNR and CDR2 is FQNEAQ (reference sequence). This CDR3 has 16 residues. The CDR3 DNA reads as TGTGCCAGCAGCCCCTCCCTGGGGTTTAGCACAGATACGCAGTATTTT. Its translation is CASSPSLGFSTDTQYF.

The rearrangement joins TRBV11-2 to TRBJ1-5; D gene ambiguous. Between the trimmed V and J ends, which lost 5 bases and 2 bases, there was a span of 10 bases. Germline-derived CDR1 and CDR2 are SGHAT and FQNNGV. This CDR3 comprises 14 residues. CDR3 sequence reads: CASSEIVGNQPQHF. DNA for the CDR3: TGTGCCAGCAGCGAAATAGTAGGCAATCAGCCCCAGCATTTT.

J is TRBJ2-3 and V is TRBV7-2, with 13 positions matching TRBD2. Germline loops: CDR1 SGHTA, CDR2 FQGNSA. Unmatched junction bases numbered 6, after V lost 4 bases and J lost 5 bases. CDR3 length: 16 amino acids. CDR3 residues: CASSWGLAGRGDTQYF. For the CDR3, the DNA is TGTGCCAGCAGCTGGGGACTAGCGGGACGGGGAGATACGCAGTATTTT. Based on the CDR3 plus reference TRBV7-2 and TRBJ2-3, the full variable domain is GAGVSQSPSNKVTEKGKDVELRCDPISGHTALYWYRQSLGQGLEFLIYFQGNSAPDKSGLPSDRFSAERTGGSVSTLTIQRTQQEDSAVYLCASSWGLAGRGDTQYFGPGTRLTVL.

The chain employs TRBV4-1 and TRBJ1-5; the D gene is possibly TRBD1 (6 bases). V lost 0 bases to trimming and J lost 9 bases, with 15 bases between them. The CDR3 extends over 15 amino acids. Germline values: CDR1 MGHRA, CDR2 YSYEKL. CDR3 coding DNA: TGCGCCAGCAGCCAAGATCAGGGGCCCTCATGGCCCCAGCATTTT. It specifies CASSQDQGPSWPQHF.

V and J are TRBV9 and TRBJ2-5; D might be TRBD1 or TRBD2, each matching 6 bases. Trimming removed 3 bases at V and 4 bases at J, with 7 bases between. The germline CDR1 and CDR2 sequences are SGDLS and YYNGEE. The CDR3 totals 12 residues. This chain's CDR3 is CASSEGGETQYF. As DNA, the CDR3 is TGTGCCAGCAGCGAGGGGGGAGAGACCCAGTACTTC.

This clone came up a few times. The chain is built from TRBV7-2 and TRBJ1-1; no reliable D call. This CDR3 contains 11 residues. The V and J ends lost 5 bases and 6 bases respectively, with 7 bases between them. Germline CDR1 is SGHTA and CDR2 is FQGNSA. CDR3 in amino acids: CASSRIAEAFF. As DNA, the CDR3 is TGTGCCAGCAGCCGTATCGCTGAAGCTTTCTTT.

The genes are TRBV5-4 and TRBJ1-3, with D hard to call. The germline CDR1 and CDR2 sequences are SGHNT and YYREEE (reference sequence). This CDR3 is built from 15 residues. The V end lost 1 base, the J end lost 0 bases, and 8 bases lay between the germline ends. CDR3 DNA sequence: TGTGCCAGCAGCTTGTGGATGAGCTCTGGAAACACCATATATTTT. Amino acid sequence: CASSLWMSSGNTIYF.

This sequence joins TRBV27 and TRBJ2-7; 7 positions agree with TRBD2. CDR1 is MNHEY and CDR2 is SMNVEV in the germline V gene (reference sequence). The CDR3 is 14 residues long. J lost 3 bases, V lost 2 bases, and 4 bases had no gene match. Written as DNA, the CDR3 is TGTGCCAGCAGTTTAGCACTAGCGCGCTACGAGCAGTACTTC. Encoded protein: CASSLALARYEQYF.

The chain combines TRBV6-1 with TRBJ1-6; D call uncertain. The CDR3 totals 14 residues. V was trimmed by 7 bases and J by 0 bases, leaving 7 bases between them. Germline assignment: CDR1 MNHNS and CDR2 SASEGT. The chain's CDR3 is CASNSRSYNSPLHF. The CDR3 DNA sequence: TGTGCCAGCAACTCCCGCTCCTATAATTCACCCCTCCACTTT.

The V and J genes are TRBV11-1 and TRBJ2-5; possibly TRBD2 for D (5 bases). The CDR3 spans 15 residues. CDR1 is SGHAT, CDR2 FQDESV, per germline (reference sequence). Trimming took off 5 bases at V and 1 base at J, with 14 bases between the two ends. The CDR3 loop is CASSGEGRGQETQYF. The CDR3 bases are TGTGCCAGCAGCGGAGAGGGTCGGGGCCAAGAGACCCAGTACTTC.

The chain uses TRBV7-7 and TRBJ2-1, with D possibly being TRBD1 or TRBD2 (6 bases each). CDR1 is SSHAT and CDR2 is FNYEAQ in the germline V gene (reference sequence). The CDR3 extends over 18 amino acids. V gave up 2 bases and J gave up 4 bases, with 21 bases separating them. The CDR3 here is CASSLSDEGGPFYNEQFF. The CDR3 bases are TGTGCCAGCAGCTTAAGCGATGAGGGGGGTCCTTTTTACAATGAGCAGTTCTTC.

This clone is a singleton in its sample. The CDR3 reads CASSPRVDRVDYGYTF. Here the CDR3 DNA reads TGTGCCAGCAGCCCCCGAGTCGACAGGGTAGACTATGGCTACACCTTC. V is TRBV14 and J is TRBJ1-2; 7 nucleotides agree with TRBD1. Looked up from germline, CDR1 is SGHDN and CDR2 is FVKESK. With V trimmed by 4 bases and J by 3 bases, 11 bases remained unmatched. The CDR3 contains 16 residues.

The V and J genes are TRBV4-3 and TRBJ2-4; 7 positions agree with TRBD2. Germline CDR1 LGHNA, CDR2 YSLEER. The V gene end was trimmed by 4 bases and the J gene end by 6 bases; junction bases not matched to a gene: 9. This CDR3 spans 15 amino acids. The chain's CDR3 is CASSRWTGGGNIQYF. CDR3 coding DNA: TGCGCCAGCAGCCGGTGGACGGGAGGCGGAAACATTCAGTACTTC.

The J gene is TRBJ2-7, the V gene TRBV5-4; 11 bases agree with TRBD2. With 5 bases clipped from V and 4 bases from J, the junction kept 5 bases outside the gene matches. The CDR3 totals 14 residues. Germline V gene data show CDR1 as SGHNT and CDR2 as YYREEE (reference sequence). The CDR3: CASRPGLAVYEQYF. DNA of the CDR3: TGTGCCAGCAGGCCGGGACTAGCGGTTTACGAGCAGTACTTC.

This clone was picked up one time. CDR3 sequence reads: CASSRGDTEAFF. The CDR3 bases are TGCGCCAGCAGCAGGGGGGACACTGAAGCTTTCTTT. The chain combines TRBV5-1 with TRBJ1-1, with D tentatively TRBD1 (6 bases). The CDR3 is 12 residues long. Germline CDR1 SGHRS, CDR2 YFSETQ. Trimming cost V 4 bases and J 3 bases, with 7 bases left between them.